The 28 T cell receptor beta chains presented below share a single source sample, sequenced in a study of blood T cell repertoires in COVID-19. Method: immunoSEQ multiplex PCR; TCRdb's copy keeps in-frame clones and lacks some. The sample holds a few hundred thousand clones; 88% are singletons and the top ten take less than 1.5%. Sequencing used PBMCs or T cells enriched from blood (not recorded which). These receptors all stem from a woman under 30 who had recovered from COVID-19.

This clone has only one observation. This chain links TRBV10-3 with TRBJ2-3; TRBD2 aligns across 13 bases. V lost 4 bases to trimming and J lost 0 bases; unmatched junction nucleotides: 10. Germline loops: CDR1 ENHRY, CDR2 SYGVKD. The CDR3 consists of 19 residues. As DNA, the CDR3 is TGTGCCATCAGTGGTCGACTAGCGGGGGGACCCACTAGCACAGATACGCAGTATTTT. This translates into CAISGRLAGGPTSTDTQYF.

The V and J genes are TRBV28 and TRBJ2-3; D is perhaps TRBD1 (5 bases). The CDR3 spans 21 residues. V was trimmed by 3 bases and J by 2 bases, leaving 30 bases between them. CDR1 is MDHEN, CDR2 SYDVKM, per germline. The chain's CDR3 is CASSFVISARPLDSHTDTQYF. In DNA, the CDR3 is TGTGCCAGCAGTTTCGTAATCAGTGCGCGCCCCCTTGACAGCCACACAGATACGCAGTATTTT.

The CDR3 bases are TGTGCCAGCAGTTTCCTCGGACAGGGGCGGGAGCAGTACTTC. Its translation: CASSFLGQGREQYF. The chain joins TRBV28 to TRBJ2-7; 9 positions match TRBD1. CDR1 is MDHEN and CDR2 is SYDVKM in the germline V gene. The trim removed 3 bases at V and 7 bases at J, leaving 7 bases unmatched. This CDR3 has 14 amino acids.

This rearrangement joins TRBV7-2 to TRBJ2-5; 7 positions agree with TRBD2. V was clipped by 3 bases and J by 4 bases; unmatched bases: 8. Germline CDR1 and CDR2: SGHTA and FQGNSA. This CDR3 contains 15 residues. This CDR3 reads CASSFISGGSETQYF. DNA for the CDR3: TGTGCCAGCAGCTTCATCTCCGGGGGGTCAGAGACCCAGTACTTC.

This clone appeared a single time. The J gene is TRBJ1-3, the V gene TRBV30, with D uncertain. Germline CDR1 is GTSNPN and CDR2 is SVGIG (reference sequence). The CDR3 length is 18 residues. Trimming took off 0 bases at V and 0 bases at J, with 18 bases between the two ends. CDR3 sequence: CAWSVRWLLERSGNTIYF. The CDR3 DNA follows: TGTGCCTGGAGTGTTCGATGGCTTTTGGAGCGCTCTGGAAACACCATATATTTT. Complete variable domain (other parts from reference TRBV30 and TRBJ1-3): SQTIHQWPATLVQPVGSPLSLECTVEGTSNPNLYWYRQAAGRGLQLLFYSVGIGQISSEVPQNLSASRPQDRQFILSSKKLLLSDSGFYLCAWSVRWLLERSGNTIYFGEGSWLTVV.

The J gene is TRBJ2-1, the V gene TRBV2, with D hard to call. The ends were cut back, 3 bases at V and 9 bases at J, with 3 bases in the middle. The CDR3 sequence is 10 residues long. Germline CDR1 reads SNHLY; CDR2 reads FYNNEI. The DNA of the CDR3 is TGTGCCAGCAGTGAGGCTGAGCAGTTCTTC. Its translation is CASSEAEQFF.

The V and J genes are TRBV6-5 and TRBJ1-1; no firm D call. Germline assignment: CDR1 MNHEY and CDR2 SVGAGI. The CDR3 loop spans 14 amino acids. V shed 0 bases and J shed 1 base, with 6 bases lying between them. CDR3 sequence (DNA): TGTGCCAGCAGTTACTCTAAAAAGAACACTGAAGCTTTCTTT. Its protein is CASSYSKKNTEAFF.

V and J are TRBV9 and TRBJ1-5; no firm D call. The germline gives CDR1 SGDLS, CDR2 YYNGEE. V lost 1 base, J lost 8 bases, and 16 bases lay in between. The CDR3 covers 15 residues. The DNA of the CDR3 is TGTGCCAGCAGCGTATCGGGTTCCCGGGAGGAGCCCCAGCATTTT. This translates into CASSVSGSREEPQHF.

This clone was observed a handful of times. This rearrangement joins TRBV6-6 to TRBJ1-5; 8 bases fit TRBD1. This CDR3 has 19 amino acids. In germline, CDR1 is MNHNY, CDR2 SVGAGI (reference sequence). V shed 6 bases and J 0 bases; nucleotides not matched to a gene: 16. The CDR3: CASSWMTRTGQSSNQPQHF. For the CDR3, the DNA is TGTGCCAGCAGCTGGATGACTCGGACAGGGCAATCTAGCAATCAGCCCCAGCATTTT.

The CDR3 coding sequence is TGTGCCAGCAGACCCGGGACATCCTATGGCTACACCTTC. It codes for CASRPGTSYGYTF. The chain combines TRBV12-3 or TRBV12-4 with TRBJ1-2, with TRBD1 as a possible D gene (6 bases). CDR3 length equals 13 residues. V lost 6 bases and J 4 bases, leaving 12 bases between the germline ends.

The rearrangement joins TRBV6-5 to TRBJ2-3; TRBD2 aligns across 9 bases. CDR1 MNHEY and CDR2 SVGAGI come from the germline V gene. With 4 bases clipped from V and 3 bases from J, the junction kept 5 bases outside the gene matches. This CDR3 region has 15 residues. The CDR3 region is CASSFASGATDTQYF. The DNA for the CDR3 is TGTGCCAGCAGTTTCGCTAGCGGGGCTACAGATACGCAGTATTTT.

The J gene is TRBJ1-2, the V gene TRBV7-3; D is possibly TRBD1 (5 bases). Trimming shortened V by 4 bases and J by 8 bases, and 14 bases separated the two germline ends. This CDR3 contains 13 residues. Germline values: CDR1 SGHTA, CDR2 FQGTGA. CDR3: CASSSGRYGGYTF. In DNA, the CDR3 is TGTGCCAGCAGCTCAGGGCGCTATGGCGGCTACACCTTC.

The rearrangement joins TRBV19 to TRBJ1-6, with no clear D. V was cut by 1 base and J by 7 bases, with 14 bases left in between. Germline assignment: CDR1 LNHDA and CDR2 SQIVND (reference sequence). CDR3 length: 16 amino acids. The CDR3 sequence: CASSIGVTTHNSPLHF. The DNA of the CDR3 is TGTGCCAGTAGTATAGGAGTGACTACTCACAATTCACCCCTCCACTTT. The full variable domain, its missing parts supplied by reference TRBV19 and TRBJ1-6, is DGGITQSPKYLFRKEGQNVTLSCEQNLNHDAMYWYRQDPGQGLRLIYYSQIVNDFQKGDIAEGYSVSREKKESFPLTVTSAQKNPTAFYLCASSIGVTTHNSPLHFGNGTRLTVT.

The chain carries TRBV24-1 and TRBJ1-5; no clear D. Germline assignment: CDR1 KGHDR and CDR2 SFDVKD. The CDR3 runs to 13 residues. V dropped 1 base and J dropped 6 bases, with 6 bases sitting between them. CDR3 in DNA: TGTGCCACCAGTGATTTCCGGGGTCAGCCCCAGCATTTT. Translating it yields CATSDFRGQPQHF.

This clone was recorded once. This sequence joins TRBV25-1 and TRBJ2-7, with 10 bases aligning to TRBD1. The CDR3 runs to 15 residues. Germline lookup yields CDR1 MGHDK and CDR2 SYGVNS. V gave up 7 bases and J gave up 2 bases; unmatched junction bases: 8. The CDR3: CASTQDRGSPYEQYF. The CDR3 DNA is TGTGCCAGCACCCAGGACAGGGGGTCACCCTACGAGCAGTACTTC.

V is TRBV28 and J is TRBJ2-1, with TRBD1 matching 8 bases. Trimming cost V 3 bases and J 5 bases; bases outside gene matches: 3. The CDR3 totals 14 residues. CDR1 MDHEN and CDR2 SYDVKM come from the germline V gene. The CDR3 coding sequence is TGTGCCAGCAGTTTCTCGACAGGGGACAATGAGCAGTTCTTC. Translated, it gives CASSFSTGDNEQFF.

This chain links TRBV5-1 with TRBJ2-7, with 7 bases lining up with TRBD1. The CDR3 sequence is 13 residues long. The ends lost 0 bases at V and 7 bases at J; junction bases unmatched: 4. The V gene's germline CDR1 is SGHRS and CDR2 YFSETQ. CDR3 nucleotide sequence: TGCGCCAGCAGCTTGGCCGACAGGGATGAGCAGTACTTC. Translating it yields CASSLADRDEQYF.

The chain has TRBV5-1 and TRBJ1-4, with TRBD1 identical over 10 bases. V lost 3 bases, J lost 8 bases, and 10 bases stayed unmatched. This CDR3 is built from 16 residues. CDR1 and CDR2 from the germline V gene are SGHRS and YFSETQ. CDR3 sequence: CASSSLPGQGREKLFF. In DNA, the CDR3 is TGCGCCAGCAGCTCCCTCCCGGGACAGGGGAGAGAAAAACTGTTTTTT.

The V call is TRBV2, the J call TRBJ2-1, with TRBD2 identical over 9 bases. This CDR3 is built from 16 residues. V was clipped by 0 bases and J by 0 bases; unmatched bases: 0. Germline V gene data show CDR1 as SNHLY and CDR2 as FYNNEI. CDR3 nucleotide sequence: TGTGCCAGCAGTGAAGCGCGGGGGGGCTCCTACAATGAGCAGTTCTTC. Protein sequence: CASSEARGGSYNEQFF.

J is TRBJ2-7 and V is TRBV19; 7 bases fit TRBD1. CDR3 size: 16 residues. Trimming cost V 0 bases and J 0 bases; bases outside gene matches: 5. Germline V gives CDR1 LNHDA, CDR2 SQIVND (reference sequence). CDR3 in amino acids: CASSIDLTGSSYEQYF. The CDR3 bases are TGTGCCAGTAGTATAGATCTGACAGGGTCCTCCTACGAGCAGTACTTC. The entire variable domain, with the rest obtained from reference TRBV19 and TRBJ2-7, is as follows: DGGITQSPKYLFRKEGQNVTLSCEQNLNHDAMYWYRQDPGQGLRLIYYSQIVNDFQKGDIAEGYSVSREKKESFPLTVTSAQKNPTAFYLCASSIDLTGSSYEQYFGPGTRLTVT.

The CDR3 sequence is CASSLELDSVGELFF. The DNA for the CDR3 is TGTGCCAGCAGCTTAGAGTTGGACAGCGTCGGGGAGCTGTTTTTT. The J gene is TRBJ2-2, the V gene TRBV11-2, with D maybe TRBD1 (6 bases). V was clipped by 0 bases and J by 7 bases, with 12 bases between them. The CDR3 is 15 amino acids. In germline, CDR1 is SGHAT, CDR2 FQNNGV.

V and J are TRBV6-5 and TRBJ2-7; 7 nucleotides align to TRBD2. The CDR3 totals 14 residues. Germline CDR1 MNHEY, CDR2 SVGAGI. Trimming took 8 bases from V and 6 from J; bases not matched to a gene: 13. CDR3 sequence (DNA): TGTGCCAGCGGGGGGGACGGGGGACTTGGCGAGCAGTACTTC. This codes for CASGGDGGLGEQYF.

The J gene is TRBJ1-1, the V gene TRBV7-2; TRBD1 matches at 7 bases. The CDR3 is made up of 14 amino acids. J lost 4 bases, V lost 6 bases, and 8 bases had no gene match. Germline CDR1 reads SGHTA; CDR2 reads FQGNSA. This chain's CDR3 is CASRLTGAGTEAFF. The DNA of the CDR3 is TGTGCCAGCAGACTCACAGGGGCTGGCACTGAAGCTTTCTTT.

This clone was seen more than once but under ten times. The V and J genes are TRBV7-2 and TRBJ1-2; 8 bases are a match to TRBD1. The ends lost 5 bases at V and 6 bases at J; junction bases unmatched: 8. The germline V gene encodes CDR1 SGHTA and CDR2 FQGNSA. The CDR3 is 14 residues long. The CDR3 is CASSQTNRGDGYTF. The CDR3 nucleotides read TGTGCCAGCAGCCAAACCAACAGGGGGGATGGCTACACCTTC. Using reference TRBV7-2 and TRBJ1-2 for the parts outside the CDR3, the full variable domain is GAGVSQSPSNKVTEKGKDVELRCDPISGHTALYWYRQSLGQGLEFLIYFQGNSAPDKSGLPSDRFSAERTGGSVSTLTIQRTQQEDSAVYLCASSQTNRGDGYTFGSGTRLTVV.

The CDR3 DNA is TGTGCCAGCCTTTGGACAGGGAGACTTAACACTGAAGCTTTCTTT. Translation: CASLWTGRLNTEAFF. The rearrangement links TRBV19 to TRBJ1-1, with 8 bases identical to TRBD1. Germline trimming cut 9 bases from V and 2 bases from J; bases unmatched to any gene: 11. This CDR3 is built from 15 residues. The V gene's germline CDR1 is LNHDA and CDR2 SQIVND (reference sequence). The full variable domain, with the rest looked up from reference TRBV19 and TRBJ1-1, is DGGITQSPKYLFRKEGQNVTLSCEQNLNHDAMYWYRQDPGQGLRLIYYSQIVNDFQKGDIAEGYSVSREKKESFPLTVTSAQKNPTAFYLCASLWTGRLNTEAFFGQGTRLTVV.

The chain joins TRBV7-6 to TRBJ1-1; a possible D gene is TRBD1 (6 bases). V lost 6 bases and J lost 0, with 8 bases in between. CDR3 length: 13 residues. The germline CDR1 and CDR2 sequences are SGHVS and FNYEAQ. CDR3 nucleotide sequence: TGTGCCAGCAGACAGGGAGTGAACACTGAAGCTTTCTTT. Translation gives CASRQGVNTEAFF. Looking up the rest from reference TRBV7-6 and TRBJ1-1 gives the full variable domain: GAGVSQSPRYKVTKRGQDVALRCDPISGHVSLYWYRQALGQGPEFLTYFNYEAQQDKSGLPNDRFSAERPEGSISTLTIQRTEQRDSAMYRCASRQGVNTEAFFGQGTRLTVV.

This CDR3 reads CSVDHPGYTF. The DNA of the CDR3 is TGCAGCGTTGATCATCCCGGCTACACCTTC. The chain is built from TRBV29-1 and TRBJ1-2, with unresolved D. From germline, CDR1 is SQVTM and CDR2 ANQGSEA. This CDR3 region has 10 residues. Deletions cut 3 bases from V and 8 bases from J, with 7 bases between.

The chain joins TRBV27 to TRBJ2-7; D is perhaps TRBD2 (7 bases). This CDR3 region has 13 residues. The germline V gene encodes CDR1 MNHEY and CDR2 SMNVEV (reference sequence). Trimming left V 3 bases short and J 6 bases short, with 12 bases between. The CDR3 bases are TGTGCCAGCAGTTTCGGGGGGCCCTCCGAGCAGTACTTC. Translated: CASSFGGPSEQYF.